This T cell receptor (beta chain) was identified in a study of Ad26.COV2.S vaccination and SARS-CoV-2 variants. At the level of the study: Into the muscle, Ad26.COV2.S was dosed once or twice, 56 days apart.

Note on this clone: Its antigen is not known.

Notes on the study in general: The TCR breadth and depth analyses may have understated or missed part of the total T cell responses. Similar non-spike TCR breadth was seen in vaccine and placebo recipients.

Measured with immunoSEQ multiplex PCR; TCRdb has only the in-frame clones, and not every one. Of over 250,000 clones listed, around 87% are singletons. Treatment reported: over 15 received Ad26.COV2.S at low or high dose, single or two shots; about 5 received placebo; per-sample allocation not given. Samples analyzed were those drawn on day 63 after the first vaccine or placebo injection. The V and J ends lost 4 bases and 3 bases, in that order; junction bases with no gene match: 9. The CDR3 is 15 amino acids. Per germline, CDR1 SGHKS and CDR2 YYEKEE (reference sequence). The chain is built from TRBV5-5 and TRBJ1-2, with TRBD1 matching over 7 bases. Material: peripheral blood, obtained in a trial of Ad26.COV2.S vaccine versus placebo. The clonotype was recovered from a person aged 18 to 59 who received the Ad26.COV2.S COVID-19 vaccine or a placebo. CDR3 nucleotide sequence: TGTGCCAGCAGCATAGGGGACAGTTCATACTATGGCTACACCTTC. As protein: CASSIGDSSYYGYTF.